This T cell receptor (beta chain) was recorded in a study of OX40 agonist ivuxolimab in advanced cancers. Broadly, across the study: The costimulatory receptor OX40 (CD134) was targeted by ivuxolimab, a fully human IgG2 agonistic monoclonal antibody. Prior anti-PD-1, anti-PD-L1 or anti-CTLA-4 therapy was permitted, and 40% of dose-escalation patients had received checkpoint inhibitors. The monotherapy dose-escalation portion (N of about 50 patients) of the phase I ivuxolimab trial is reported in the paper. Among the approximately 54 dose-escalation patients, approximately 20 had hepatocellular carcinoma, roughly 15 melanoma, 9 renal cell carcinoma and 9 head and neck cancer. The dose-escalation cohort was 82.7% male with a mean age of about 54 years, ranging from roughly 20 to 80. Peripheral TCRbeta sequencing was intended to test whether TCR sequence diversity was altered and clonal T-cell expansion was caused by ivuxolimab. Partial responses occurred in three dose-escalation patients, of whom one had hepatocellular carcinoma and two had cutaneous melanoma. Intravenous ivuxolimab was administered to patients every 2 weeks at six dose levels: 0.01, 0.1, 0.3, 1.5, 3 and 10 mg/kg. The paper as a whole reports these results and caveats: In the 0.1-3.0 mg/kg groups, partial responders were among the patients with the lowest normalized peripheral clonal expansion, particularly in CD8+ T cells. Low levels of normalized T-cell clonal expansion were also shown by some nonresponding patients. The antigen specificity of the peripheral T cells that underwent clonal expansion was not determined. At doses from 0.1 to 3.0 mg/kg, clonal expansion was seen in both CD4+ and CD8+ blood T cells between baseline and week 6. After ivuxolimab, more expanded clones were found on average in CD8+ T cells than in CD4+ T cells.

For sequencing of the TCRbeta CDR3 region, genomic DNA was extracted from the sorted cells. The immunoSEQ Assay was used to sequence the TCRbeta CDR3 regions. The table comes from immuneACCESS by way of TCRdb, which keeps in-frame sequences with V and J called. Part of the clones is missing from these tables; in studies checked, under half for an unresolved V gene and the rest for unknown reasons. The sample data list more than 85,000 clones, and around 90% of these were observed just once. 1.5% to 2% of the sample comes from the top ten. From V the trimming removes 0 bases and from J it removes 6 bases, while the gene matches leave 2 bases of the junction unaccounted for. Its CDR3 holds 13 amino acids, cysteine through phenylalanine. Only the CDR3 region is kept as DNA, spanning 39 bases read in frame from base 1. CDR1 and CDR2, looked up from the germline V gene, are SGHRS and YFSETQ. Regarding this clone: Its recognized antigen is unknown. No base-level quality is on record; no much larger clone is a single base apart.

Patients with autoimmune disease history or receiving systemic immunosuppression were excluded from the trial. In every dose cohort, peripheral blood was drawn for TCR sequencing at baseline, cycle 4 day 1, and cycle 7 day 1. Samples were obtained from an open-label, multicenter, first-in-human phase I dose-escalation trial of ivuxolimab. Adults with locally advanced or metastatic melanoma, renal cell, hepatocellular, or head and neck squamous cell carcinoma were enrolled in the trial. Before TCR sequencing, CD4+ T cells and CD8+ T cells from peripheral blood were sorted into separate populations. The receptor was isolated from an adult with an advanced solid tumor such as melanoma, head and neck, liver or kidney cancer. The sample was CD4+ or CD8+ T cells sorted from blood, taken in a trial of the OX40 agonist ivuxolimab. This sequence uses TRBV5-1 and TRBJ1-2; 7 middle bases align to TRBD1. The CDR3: CASSLAQGDGYTF. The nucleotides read TGCGCCAGCAGCTTGGCCCAGGGGGATGGCTACACCTTC.